One and the same sample provided the 27 T cell receptor beta chains below, sequenced in a study of Ad26.COV2.S vaccination and SARS-CoV-2 variants. Treatment here: about 20 received Ad26.COV2.S at low or high dose, single or two shots; about 5 received placebo; per-sample allocation not given. Day 63 following the first vaccine or placebo injection was when the samples were taken. Method: immunoSEQ multiplex PCR; TCRdb's copy keeps in-frame clones and lacks some. The data show fewer than 500,000 clones, with 90% seen just once and about 4.5% held by the top ten. The sample in question was peripheral blood, obtained in a trial of Ad26.COV2.S vaccine versus placebo. The origin of the receptors is a person between 18 and 65 years old who received the Ad26.COV2.S COVID-19 vaccine or a placebo.

This sequence joins TRBV14 and TRBJ2-6, with 12 nucleotides matching TRBD1. The ends lost 6 bases at V and 2 bases at J; junction bases unmatched: 2. In germline, CDR1 is SGHDN, CDR2 FVKESK. The CDR3 is 16 amino acids. CDR3 sequence: CASRGQGAAGANVLTF. The DNA of the CDR3 is TGTGCCAGCAGGGGACAGGGGGCTGCTGGGGCCAACGTCCTGACTTTC.

This clone was found once. The chain employs TRBV5-6 and TRBJ2-6; 7 bases agree with TRBD1. Germline CDR1 is SGHDT and CDR2 is YYEEEE. V was pared by 0 bases and J by 0 bases, with 9 bases of the junction left unmatched. This CDR3 has 19 amino acids. This CDR3 is CASSLGTGTVYSGANVLTF. Here the CDR3 DNA reads TGTGCCAGCAGCTTGGGGACCGGGACAGTGTACTCTGGGGCCAACGTCCTGACTTTC.

The chain combines TRBV7-9 with TRBJ1-4; tentatively, D is TRBD1 (6 bases). Trimming pared 6 bases from V and 8 bases from J, leaving 16 bases between. Germline lookup yields CDR1 SEHNR and CDR2 FQNEAQ (reference sequence). CDR3 size: 14 residues. CDR3 loop: CASSLQGKFEKLFF. For the CDR3, the DNA is TGTGCCAGCAGTTTGCAGGGGAAGTTCGAAAAACTGTTTTTT.

V usage is TRBV4-2 and J usage is TRBJ2-7, with a possible D match to TRBD2 (7 bases). Germline V gene sequence: CDR1 LGHNA, CDR2 YNFKEQ. This CDR3 has 16 residues. The germline V and J ends were trimmed by 4 bases and 1 base, with 17 bases remaining between them. The CDR3 bases are TGTGCCAGCAGCCTCGCCCGGGGGGCGTTATCCTACGAGCAGTACTTC. Its translation: CASSLARGALSYEQYF.

The chain is built from TRBV4-2 and TRBJ1-4, with D possibly matching TRBD1 (6 bases). This CDR3 region has 16 residues. V lost 0 bases, J lost 7 bases, and 15 bases lay in between. Germline V gene lookup returns CDR1 LGHNA and CDR2 YNFKEQ. In nucleotides, the CDR3 is TGTGCCAGCAGCCAAGATTCGGCAGGGGAGAGTGAAAAACTGTTTTTT. Translation: CASSQDSAGESEKLFF.

The V and J genes are TRBV4-2 and TRBJ1-5, with a tentative D call TRBD1 (6 bases). V was clipped by 1 base and J by 0 bases, with 13 bases between them. Looked up from germline, CDR1 is LGHNA and CDR2 is YNFKEQ. This CDR3 spans 17 amino acids. As DNA, the CDR3 is TGTGCCAGCAGCCAAGGAACTGGGGGGCTTAGCAATCAGCCCCAGCATTTT. It encodes CASSQGTGGLSNQPQHF.

The chain combines TRBV5-6 with TRBJ2-3; D is unresolved. Trimming left V 2 bases short and J 5 bases short, with 9 bases between. This CDR3 contains 13 residues. Germline V gives CDR1 SGHDT, CDR2 YYEEEE. CDR3 DNA sequence: TGTGCCAGCAGCTTTTTCAGTCGAGATACGCAGTATTTT. Its translation: CASSFFSRDTQYF.

The chain recombines TRBV7-8 with TRBJ1-5, with D possibly TRBD1 on 6 matching bases. CDR1 and CDR2 from the germline V gene are SGHVS and FQNEAQ. This CDR3 region has 16 residues. Trimming took off 3 bases at V and 5 bases at J, with 17 bases between the two ends. CDR3 in amino acids: CASSFSPGARDQPQHF. The CDR3, as DNA: TGTGCCAGCAGCTTTAGTCCGGGGGCGAGGGATCAGCCCCAGCATTTT.

The chain has TRBV27 and TRBJ2-7, with D perhaps being TRBD1 or TRBD2 (6 bases each). The CDR3 is 16 residues long. V shed 5 bases and J shed 4 bases, with 21 bases lying between them. Looked up from germline, CDR1 is MNHEY and CDR2 is SMNVEV (reference sequence). CDR3: CASSPRSGARQYEQYF. CDR3 bases: TGTGCCAGCAGTCCCCGGTCGGGGGCGCGTCAGTACGAGCAGTACTTC.

The CDR3 is CASTYTDRGLFYEQYF. DNA for the CDR3: TGTGCCAGTACATATACCGACAGGGGGCTATTCTACGAGCAGTACTTC. V gene TRBV21-1 combines with J gene TRBJ2-7; TRBD1, the table's D call, was not compared with the DNA. TRBV21-1 is a known pseudogene. This CDR3 is 16 amino acids long.

The rearrangement links TRBV6-2 or TRBV6-3 to TRBJ2-1; 15 bases line up with TRBD2. Germline V gene data show CDR1 as MNHEY and CDR2 as SVGEGT. V trimming: 4 bases; J trimming: 7 bases; junction bases outside the gene matches: 11. This CDR3 contains 18 residues. The CDR3 nucleotides read TGTGCCAGCAGTTCCAGCAATGGACTAGCGGGAGGGGTTAATGAGCAGTTCTTC. It yields the protein CASSSSNGLAGGVNEQFF.

This clone was recorded only once. The V and J genes are TRBV19 and TRBJ1-5; 7 bases line up with TRBD1. The CDR3 contains 14 residues. Losses at the gene ends were 3 bases for V and 5 bases for J; bases not matched to a gene: 4. CDR1 and CDR2 (germline): LNHDA, SQIVND (reference sequence). Here the CDR3 reads CASSIGTAYQPQHF. In DNA, the CDR3 is TGTGCCAGTAGTATCGGGACAGCCTATCAGCCCCAGCATTTT.

This sequence joins TRBV6-6 and TRBJ1-1; no definite D call. Trimming cost V 0 bases and J 11 bases, with 7 bases left between them. The CDR3 has 11 amino acids. In germline, CDR1 is MNHNY, CDR2 SVGAGI (reference sequence). Here the CDR3 reads CASSYSFAAFF. CDR3 sequence (DNA): TGTGCCAGCAGTTACTCCTTTGCGGCTTTCTTT.

The V gene is TRBV7-2, the J gene TRBJ1-2; tentative D call: TRBD1 (6 bases). This CDR3 comprises 15 residues. V shed 1 base and J shed 2 bases, with 11 bases lying between them. The germline V gene has CDR1 SGHTA and CDR2 FQGNSA. CDR3 amino acids: CASSLGGHSNYGYTF. The CDR3 coding sequence is TGTGCCAGCAGCTTAGGGGGACATTCGAACTATGGCTACACCTTC.

This chain uses TRBV6-1 with TRBJ2-5; no definite D call. From germline, CDR1 is MNHNS and CDR2 SASEGT. The CDR3 consists of 14 residues. V dropped 1 base and J dropped 1 base, with 7 bases sitting between them. In DNA form, the CDR3 reads TGTGCCAGCAGTGAAGGGATGCTCCAAGAGACCCAGTACTTC. It translates to CASSEGMLQETQYF.

This chain links TRBV12-3 or TRBV12-4 with TRBJ1-5; the D is unclear. The V gene lost 4 bases and the J gene lost 7 bases, with 11 bases spanning the gap. The CDR3 totals 13 residues. CDR3: CASSWTLEQPQHF. The CDR3 DNA follows: TGTGCCAGCAGTTGGACTTTGGAACAGCCCCAGCATTTT.

The chain employs TRBV4-1 and TRBJ2-5; 8 nucleotides line up with TRBD2. CDR1 is MGHRA, CDR2 YSYEKL, per germline. This CDR3 has 14 amino acids. The trim removed 7 bases at V and 9 bases at J, leaving 13 bases unmatched. The CDR3 protein is CASIRGRPHRAQYF. CDR3 in DNA: TGCGCCAGCATACGCGGGAGGCCCCATAGGGCCCAGTACTTC.

The V and J genes are TRBV7-3 and TRBJ2-3; 14 bases fit TRBD2. Trimming removed 4 bases from V and 3 bases from J; junction bases left unmatched: 9. CDR1 is SGHTA and CDR2 is FQGTGA in the germline V gene. The CDR3 spans 18 residues. This CDR3 is CASSSGTSGSFMTDTQYF. The CDR3 DNA is TGTGCCAGCAGCTCCGGGACTAGCGGGAGTTTTATGACAGATACGCAGTATTTT.

V and J are TRBV30 and TRBJ2-3; 11 bases agree with TRBD2. Germline CDR1 GTSNPN, CDR2 SVGIG (reference sequence). This CDR3 comprises 14 residues. After removal of 2 bases from V and 3 bases from J, the junction contained 1 base not matched to a gene. As DNA, the CDR3 is TGTGCCTGGAGTCTAGCGGGAGGAACAGATACGCAGTATTTT. Its protein product is CAWSLAGGTDTQYF.

The genes are TRBV11-2 and TRBJ1-4; maybe TRBD1 (5 bases). Trimming shortened V by 4 bases and J by 8 bases, and 20 bases separated the two germline ends. The CDR3 has 16 residues. Germline assignment: CDR1 SGHAT and CDR2 FQNNGV. CDR3 sequence (DNA): TGTGCCAGCAGCTCGCCGTCGGGGGTTGTGGCGGAAAAACTGTTTTTT. Residues: CASSSPSGVVAEKLFF.

Comments on this clone: Other DNA sequences in the same sample also yield this CDR3. The rearrangement joins TRBV7-9 to TRBJ2-5; 10 bases agree with TRBD2. Germline loops: CDR1 SEHNR, CDR2 FQNEAQ (reference sequence). This CDR3 has 15 amino acids. The V and J ends lost 2 bases and 5 bases, in that order; junction bases with no gene match: 5. The CDR3 sequence is CASSLTGSGRETQYF. The CDR3 DNA reads as TGTGCCAGCAGCTTAACGGGTAGCGGGAGGGAGACCCAGTACTTC.

The J gene is TRBJ2-1, the V gene TRBV14; D gene unclear. The CDR3 covers 15 residues. The germline V gene encodes CDR1 SGHDN and CDR2 FVKESK. Trimming removed 0 bases from V and 0 bases from J, with 6 bases in between. The CDR3 reads CASSQDRSSYNEQFF. CDR3 DNA sequence: TGTGCCAGCAGCCAAGACCGCAGCTCCTACAATGAGCAGTTCTTC.

This clone occurred once. The chain combines TRBV7-3 with TRBJ2-5; 7 bases line up with TRBD2. V was pared by 1 base and J by 5 bases, with 10 bases of the junction left unmatched. Per the germline V gene, CDR1 is SGHTA and CDR2 is FQGTGA. The CDR3 covers 16 residues. The CDR3 sequence: CASSLNVGSGQETQYF. The CDR3, as DNA: TGTGCCAGCAGCTTAAATGTGGGTAGCGGGCAGGAGACCCAGTACTTC. Together with reference TRBV7-3 and TRBJ2-5, the CDR3 gives the full variable domain: GAGVSQTPSNKVTEKGKYVELRCDPISGHTALYWYRQSLGQGPEFLIYFQGTGAADDSGLPNDRFFAVRPEGSVSTLKIQRTERGDSAVYLCASSLNVGSGQETQYFGPGTRLLVL.

V is TRBV28 and J is TRBJ2-3; a possible D gene is TRBD1 (5 bases). With 8 bases removed from V and 8 bases from J, the gap between germline ends came to 11 bases. Germline V gene data show CDR1 as MDHEN and CDR2 as SYDVKM. CDR3 length: 11 residues. The chain's CDR3 is CASSDQGTQYF. The CDR3 bases are TGTGCCAGCTCCGATCAGGGTACGCAGTATTTT.

This sequence joins TRBV19 and TRBJ1-5; 9 nucleotides agree with TRBD1. CDR1 is LNHDA and CDR2 is SQIVND in the germline V gene (reference sequence). J was trimmed by 4 bases and V by 7 bases; bases with no gene match: 2. This CDR3 spans 13 amino acids. The CDR3 DNA is TGTGCCAGTATACAGGGGGCGAATCAGCCCCAGCATTTT. It translates to CASIQGANQPQHF.

This clone occurred once. V and J are TRBV7-2 and TRBJ2-7; 9 nucleotides line up with TRBD2. CDR1 SGHTA and CDR2 FQGNSA come from the germline V gene. V lost 4 bases to trimming and J lost 2 bases; unmatched junction nucleotides: 9. CDR3 size: 16 residues. This CDR3 is CASSSIGTSRTYEQYF. The CDR3 DNA sequence: TGTGCCAGCAGCTCGATCGGGACTAGCCGGACCTACGAGCAGTACTTC.

The chain has TRBV7-3 and TRBJ2-1, with TRBD2 identical over 12 bases. The CDR3 length is 17 residues. The germline CDR1 and CDR2 sequences are SGHTA and FQGTGA. Trimming cost V 1 base and J 9 bases; bases outside gene matches: 10. DNA for the CDR3: TGTGCCAGCAGCTTAATGGCTAGCGGGAGGGCCATTGCTGAGCAGTTCTTC. Encoded protein: CASSLMASGRAIAEQFF.